This TCR beta chain derives from a study of cytomegalovirus exposure and HLA in healthy donors. Germline assignment: CDR1 LGHNA and CDR2 YSLEER. The CDR3 sequence is 14 residues long. V shed 4 bases and J shed 0 bases, with 9 bases lying between them. Note on this clone: Antigen specificity is unknown.

Profiling relied on immunoSEQ multiplex PCR, and the TCRdb table lists in-frame clones only, not all of them. The sample has under 100,000 clones; approximately 95% are singletons. Broader study findings: Using the classifier, cytomegalovirus status was reportedly diagnosed with high specificity and sensitivity.

The rearrangement uses TRBV4-3 and TRBJ2-5, with TRBD2 as a possible D gene (6 bases). Sequenced: PBMCs. This TCR was sampled from a woman aged 18-29 years in good health and CMV-seronegative. The chain's CDR3 is CASSLSGYQETQYF. The CDR3 DNA follows: TGCGCCAGCAGCCTCAGCGGGTACCAAGAGACCCAGTACTTC.